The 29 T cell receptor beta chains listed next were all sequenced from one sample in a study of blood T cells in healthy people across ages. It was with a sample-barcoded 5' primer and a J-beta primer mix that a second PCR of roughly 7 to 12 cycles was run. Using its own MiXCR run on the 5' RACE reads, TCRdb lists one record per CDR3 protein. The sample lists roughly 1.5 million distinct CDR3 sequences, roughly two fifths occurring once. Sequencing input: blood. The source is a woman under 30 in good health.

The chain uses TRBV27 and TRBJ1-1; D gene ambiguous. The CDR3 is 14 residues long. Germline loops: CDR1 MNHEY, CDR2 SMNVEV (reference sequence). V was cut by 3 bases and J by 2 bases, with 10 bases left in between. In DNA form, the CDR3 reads TGTGCCAGCAGTTTCGAGAACAGTAACACTGAAGCTTTCTTT. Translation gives CASSFENSNTEAFF.

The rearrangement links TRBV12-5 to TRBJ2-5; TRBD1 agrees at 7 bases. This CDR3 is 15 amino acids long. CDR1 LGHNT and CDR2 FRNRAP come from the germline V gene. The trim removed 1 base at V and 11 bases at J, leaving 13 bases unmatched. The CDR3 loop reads CASGLGQGSGNEQYF. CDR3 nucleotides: TGTGCTAGTGGTTTGGGACAGGGTTCCGGCAATGAGCAGTACTTC. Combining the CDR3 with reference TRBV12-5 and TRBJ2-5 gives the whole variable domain DARVTQTPRHKVTEMGQEVTMRCQPILGHNTVFWYRQTMMQGLELLAYFRNRAPLDDSGMPKDRFSAEMPDATLATLKIQPSEPRDSAVYFCASGLGQGSGNEQYFGPGTRLLVL.

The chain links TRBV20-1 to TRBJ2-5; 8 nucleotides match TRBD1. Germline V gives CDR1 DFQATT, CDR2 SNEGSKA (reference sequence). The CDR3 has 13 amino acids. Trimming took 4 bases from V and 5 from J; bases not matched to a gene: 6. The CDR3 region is CSATGTGGETQYF. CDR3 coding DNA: TGCAGTGCTACAGGGACAGGCGGGGAGACCCAGTACTTC.

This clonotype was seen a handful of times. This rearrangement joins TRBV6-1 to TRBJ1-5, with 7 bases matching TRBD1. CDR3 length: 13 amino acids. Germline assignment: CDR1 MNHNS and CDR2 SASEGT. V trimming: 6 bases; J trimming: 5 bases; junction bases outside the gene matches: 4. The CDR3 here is CASSAQGDQPQHF. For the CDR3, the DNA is TGTGCCAGCAGCGCGCAGGGGGATCAGCCCCAGCATTTT.

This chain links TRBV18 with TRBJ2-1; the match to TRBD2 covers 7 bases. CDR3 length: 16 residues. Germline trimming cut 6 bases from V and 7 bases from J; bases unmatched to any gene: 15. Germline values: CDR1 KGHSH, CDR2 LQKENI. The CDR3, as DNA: TGTGCCAGCTCCCGCCTACCGGCGGGAGTATTAAATGAGCAGTTCTTC. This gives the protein CASSRLPAGVLNEQFF.

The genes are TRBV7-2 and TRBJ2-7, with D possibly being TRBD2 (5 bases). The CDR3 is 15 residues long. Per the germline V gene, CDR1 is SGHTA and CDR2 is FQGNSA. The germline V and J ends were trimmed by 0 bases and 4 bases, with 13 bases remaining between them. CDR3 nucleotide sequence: TGTGCCAGCAGCTTAGCGGGAGTAAGGCAATACGAGCAGTACTTC. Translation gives CASSLAGVRQYEQYF.

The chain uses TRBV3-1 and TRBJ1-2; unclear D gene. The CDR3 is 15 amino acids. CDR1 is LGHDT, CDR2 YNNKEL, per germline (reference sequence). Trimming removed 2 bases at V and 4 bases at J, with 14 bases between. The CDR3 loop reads CASSQTQPLGYGYTF. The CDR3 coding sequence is TGTGCCAGCAGCCAAACACAGCCTTTGGGCTATGGCTACACCTTC.

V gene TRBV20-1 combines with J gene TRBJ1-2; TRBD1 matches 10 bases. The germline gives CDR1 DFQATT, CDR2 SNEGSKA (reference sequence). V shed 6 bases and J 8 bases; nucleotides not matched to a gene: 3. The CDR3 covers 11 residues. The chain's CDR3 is CSAKGQGGYTF. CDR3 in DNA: TGCAGTGCAAAGGGACAGGGGGGCTACACCTTC.

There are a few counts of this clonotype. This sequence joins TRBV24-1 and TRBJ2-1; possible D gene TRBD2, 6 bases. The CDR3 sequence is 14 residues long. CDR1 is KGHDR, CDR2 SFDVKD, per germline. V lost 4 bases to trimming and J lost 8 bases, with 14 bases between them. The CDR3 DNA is TGTGCCACCAGTGAGGCGGGGAATAAGGATGAGCAGTTCTTC. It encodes CATSEAGNKDEQFF.

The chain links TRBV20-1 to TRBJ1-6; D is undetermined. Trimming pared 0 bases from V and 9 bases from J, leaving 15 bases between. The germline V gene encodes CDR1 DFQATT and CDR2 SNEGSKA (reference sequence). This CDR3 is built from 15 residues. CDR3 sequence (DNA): TGCAGTGCTAGAGATCGTCAACTCATCAGTTCACCCCTCCACTTT. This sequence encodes CSARDRQLISSPLHF.

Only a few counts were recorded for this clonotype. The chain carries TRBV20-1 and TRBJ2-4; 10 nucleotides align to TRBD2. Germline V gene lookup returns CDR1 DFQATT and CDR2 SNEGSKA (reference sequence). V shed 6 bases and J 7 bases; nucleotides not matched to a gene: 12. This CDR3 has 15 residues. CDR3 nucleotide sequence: TGCAGTGCCCCGCCGGGGCTAGCGGGAGTGAACATTCAGTACTTC. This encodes CSAPPGLAGVNIQYF.

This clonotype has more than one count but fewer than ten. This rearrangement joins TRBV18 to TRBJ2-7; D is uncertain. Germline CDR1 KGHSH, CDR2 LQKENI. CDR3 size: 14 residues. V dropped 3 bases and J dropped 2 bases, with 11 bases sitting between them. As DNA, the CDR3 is TGTGCCAGCTCACCTCCATCGGCAGCCTACGAGCAGTACTTC. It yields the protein CASSPPSAAYEQYF.

The CDR3 reads CASSQESRLAGIIQETQYF. The CDR3 DNA sequence: TGCGCCAGCAGCCAAGAAAGTCGGCTAGCGGGGATAATACAAGAGACCCAGTACTTC. V usage is TRBV4-1 and J usage is TRBJ2-5; 9 bases align to TRBD2. The CDR3 loop spans 19 amino acids. The V gene end was trimmed by 0 bases and the J gene end by 2 bases; junction bases not matched to a gene: 13. Germline-derived CDR1 and CDR2 are MGHRA and YSYEKL.

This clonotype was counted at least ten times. In nucleotides, the CDR3 is TGCGCCAGCAGCCTCGACCCTAGCGGTGGTTCCTACAATGAGCAGTTCTTC. Its protein product is CASSLDPSGGSYNEQFF. This chain links TRBV4-1 with TRBJ2-1; TRBD2 matches at 7 bases. The CDR3 runs to 17 residues. The V segment lost 4 bases and the J segment 1 base; nucleotides outside the gene matches: 10. CDR1 and CDR2 (germline): MGHRA, YSYEKL.

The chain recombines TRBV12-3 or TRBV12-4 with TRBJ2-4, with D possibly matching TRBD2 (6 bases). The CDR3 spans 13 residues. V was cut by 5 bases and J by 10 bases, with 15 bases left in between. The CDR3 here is CASSPRDSRIQYF. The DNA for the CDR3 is TGTGCCAGCAGTCCCCGGGACTCAAGGATTCAGTACTTC.

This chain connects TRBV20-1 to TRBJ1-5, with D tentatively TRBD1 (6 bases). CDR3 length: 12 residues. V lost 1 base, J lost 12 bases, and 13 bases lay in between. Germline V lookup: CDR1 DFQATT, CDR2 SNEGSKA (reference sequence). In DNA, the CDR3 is TGCAGTGCTAGAGGGGGGACATCTGGCCAGCATTTT. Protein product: CSARGGTSGQHF.

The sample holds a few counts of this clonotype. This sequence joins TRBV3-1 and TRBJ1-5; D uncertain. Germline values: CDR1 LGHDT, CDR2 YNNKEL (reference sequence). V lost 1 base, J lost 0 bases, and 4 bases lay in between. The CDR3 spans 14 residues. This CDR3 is CASSQGPSNQPQHF. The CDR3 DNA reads TGTGCCAGCAGCCAAGGACCTAGCAATCAGCCCCAGCATTTT.

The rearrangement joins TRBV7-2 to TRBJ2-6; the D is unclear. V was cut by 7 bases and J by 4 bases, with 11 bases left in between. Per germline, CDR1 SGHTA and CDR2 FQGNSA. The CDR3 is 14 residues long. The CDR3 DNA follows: TGTGCCAGCATCTCAATGTGGGGGGCCAACGTCCTGACTTTC. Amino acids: CASISMWGANVLTF. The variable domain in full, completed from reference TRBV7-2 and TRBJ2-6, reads GAGVSQSPSNKVTEKGKDVELRCDPISGHTALYWYRQSLGQGLEFLIYFQGNSAPDKSGLPSDRFSAERTGGSVSTLTIQRTQQEDSAVYLCASISMWGANVLTFGAGSRLTVL.

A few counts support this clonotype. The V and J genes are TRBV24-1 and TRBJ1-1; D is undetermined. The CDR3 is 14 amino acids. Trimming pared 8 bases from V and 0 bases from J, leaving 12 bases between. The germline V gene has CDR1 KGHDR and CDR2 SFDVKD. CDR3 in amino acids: CATKGGPVNTEAFF. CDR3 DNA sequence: TGTGCCACCAAGGGAGGGCCGGTGAACACTGAAGCTTTCTTT.

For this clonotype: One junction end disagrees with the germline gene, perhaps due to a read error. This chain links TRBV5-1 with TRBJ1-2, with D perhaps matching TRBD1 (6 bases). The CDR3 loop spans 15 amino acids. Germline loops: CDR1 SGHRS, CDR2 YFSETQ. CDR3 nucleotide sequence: TGCGCCAGCAGCCCCTCCCAACAGGGATTGAGGGGCTACATCTTC. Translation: CASSPSQQGLRGYIF. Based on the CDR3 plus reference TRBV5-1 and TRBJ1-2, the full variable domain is KAGVTQTPRYLIKTRGQQVTLSCSPISGHRSVSWYQQTPGQGLQFLFEYFSETQRNKGNFPGRFSGRQFSNSRSEMNVSTLELGDSALYLCASSPSQQGLRGYIFGSGTRLTVV.

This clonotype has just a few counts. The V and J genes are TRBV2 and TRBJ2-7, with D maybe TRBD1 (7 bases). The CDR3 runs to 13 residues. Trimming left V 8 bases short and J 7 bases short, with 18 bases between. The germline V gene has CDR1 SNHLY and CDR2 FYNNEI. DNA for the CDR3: TGTGCCAGCGGAGGGGACAGCGGTTCAGAGCAGTACTTC. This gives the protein CASGGDSGSEQYF.

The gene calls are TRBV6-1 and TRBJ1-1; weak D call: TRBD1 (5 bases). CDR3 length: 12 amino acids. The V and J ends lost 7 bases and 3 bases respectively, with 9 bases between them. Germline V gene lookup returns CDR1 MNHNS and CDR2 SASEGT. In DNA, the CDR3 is TGTGCCAGCATTCGGGGGGACACTGAAGCTTTCTTT. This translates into CASIRGDTEAFF.

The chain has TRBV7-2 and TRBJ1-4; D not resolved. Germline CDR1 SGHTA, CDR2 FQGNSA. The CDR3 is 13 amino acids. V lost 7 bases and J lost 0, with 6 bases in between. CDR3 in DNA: TGTGCCAGCAAAGCTGCAACTAATGAAAAACTGTTTTTT. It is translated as CASKAATNEKLFF.

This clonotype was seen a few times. CDR3 residues: CASRRDGATNEKLFF. DNA for the CDR3: TGCGCCAGCAGGCGTGACGGAGCAACTAATGAAAAACTGTTTTTT. V is TRBV5-1 and J is TRBJ1-4; D not certain. Germline V gene sequence: CDR1 SGHRS, CDR2 YFSETQ. Trimming took off 5 bases at V and 0 bases at J, with 11 bases between the two ends. This CDR3 region has 15 residues.

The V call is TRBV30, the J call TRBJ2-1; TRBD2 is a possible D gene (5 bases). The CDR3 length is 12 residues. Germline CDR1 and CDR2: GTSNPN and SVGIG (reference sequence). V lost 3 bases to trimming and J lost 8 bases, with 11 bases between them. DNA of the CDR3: TGTGCCTGGAGGACTGCGAGGGATGAGCAGTTCTTC. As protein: CAWRTARDEQFF. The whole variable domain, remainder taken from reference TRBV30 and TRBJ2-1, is SQTIHQWPATLVQPVGSPLSLECTVEGTSNPNLYWYRQAAGRGLQLLFYSVGIGQISSEVPQNLSASRPQDRQFILSSKKLLLSDSGFYLCAWRTARDEQFFGPGTRLTVL.

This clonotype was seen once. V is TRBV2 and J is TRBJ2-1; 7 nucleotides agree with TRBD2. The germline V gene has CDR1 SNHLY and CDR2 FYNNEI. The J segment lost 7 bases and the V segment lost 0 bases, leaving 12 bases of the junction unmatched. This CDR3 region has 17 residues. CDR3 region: CASSEAPVSPGGNEQFF. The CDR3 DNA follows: TGTGCCAGCAGTGAAGCTCCGGTCAGCCCGGGGGGTAATGAGCAGTTCTTC.

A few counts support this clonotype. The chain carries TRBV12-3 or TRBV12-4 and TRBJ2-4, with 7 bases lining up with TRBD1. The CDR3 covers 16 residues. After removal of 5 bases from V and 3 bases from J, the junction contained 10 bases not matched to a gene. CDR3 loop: CASSVSATGNKNIQYF. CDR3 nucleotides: TGTGCCAGCAGTGTAAGCGCGACAGGGAACAAAAACATTCAGTACTTC.

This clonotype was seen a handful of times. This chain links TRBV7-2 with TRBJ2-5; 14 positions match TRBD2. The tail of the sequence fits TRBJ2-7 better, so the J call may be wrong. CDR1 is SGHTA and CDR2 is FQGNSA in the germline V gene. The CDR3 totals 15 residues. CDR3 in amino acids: CASNPGLAGAGEQYF. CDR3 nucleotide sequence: TGTGCCAGCAACCCGGGACTAGCGGGAGCTGGCGAGCAGTACTTC.

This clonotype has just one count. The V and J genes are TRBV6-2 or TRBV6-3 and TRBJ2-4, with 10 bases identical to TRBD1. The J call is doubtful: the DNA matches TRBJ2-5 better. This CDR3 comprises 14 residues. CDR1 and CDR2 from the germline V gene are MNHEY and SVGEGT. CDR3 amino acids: CASRGTGELKTQYF. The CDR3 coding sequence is TGTGCCAGCAGAGGGACAGGGGAATTAAAGACCCAGTACTTC.